The entry below describes one T cell receptor beta chain. Antigen specificity is unknown. This entry belongs to a study of OX40 agonist ivuxolimab in advanced cancers. Study-wide background: In this trial design, patients received ivuxolimab intravenously at 0.01 to 10 mg/kg every 2 weeks. The dose-escalation group included hepatocellular carcinoma, melanoma, renal cell carcinoma and head and neck cancer. Study findings and constraints: CD4+ and CD8+ blood T cells expanded clonally by week 6 at 0.1 to 3.0 mg/kg.

Clones were read by immunoSEQ multiplex PCR, and TCRdb kept only the in-frame ones, dropping some. The sample gives roughly 53,000 clones, around 81% of which show up once; around 2.8% is in the top ten. The CDR3 sequence is 16 residues long. V trimming: 3 bases; J trimming: 5 bases; junction bases outside the gene matches: 12. Per germline, CDR1 KGHSH and CDR2 LQKENI. The cohort excluded patients with autoimmune disease history or systemic immunosuppression. The starting material was CD4+ or CD8+ T cells sorted from blood, obtained in a trial of the OX40 agonist ivuxolimab. This chain uses TRBV18 with TRBJ1-2; 7 positions match TRBD1. The clonotype originates from an adult with an advanced solid tumor such as melanoma, head and neck, liver or kidney cancer. In DNA form, the CDR3 reads TGTGCCAGCTCACCGACCACCGTGGAGGGGGCTTATGGCTACACCTTC. Translation gives CASSPTTVEGAYGYTF.